Listed below are T cell receptor beta chains from one sample, sequenced in a study of blood T cell repertoires in COVID-19. Sequenced by immunoSEQ multiplex PCR; TCRdb stores in-frame clones only, minus some. Of 47,000 or so clones in the sample, about 86% were seen once. Sequences were obtained from peripheral blood. Receptor source: a woman over 75 with COVID-19, enrolled during active disease. Both conserved end residues are part of each CDR3. The order of the fields is D gene, clone size, J gene, V gene, CDR3 DNA, CDR3 protein. D genes are given only for firm matches. Size tells how often a clone was seen (once, few, many) or the class of an expanded clone, and some rows leave it out.

D gene: -
clone size: -
J gene: TRBJ1-6
V gene: TRBV7-2
CDR3 DNA: TGTGCCAGCAGCTTAGCGGGGCCTAATTCACCCCTCCACTTT
CDR3 protein: CASSLAGPNSPLHF

D gene: TRBD1
clone size: -
J gene: TRBJ2-7
V gene: TRBV12-5
CDR3 DNA: TGTGCTAGTGGCCCGGGACAGAGGGCCTACGAGCAGTACTTC
CDR3 protein: CASGPGQRAYEQYF

D gene: TRBD1
clone size: -
J gene: TRBJ2-1
V gene: TRBV19
CDR3 DNA: TGTGCCAGTAGTCCGGGGACAGGGGGCGGTGAGCAGTTCTTC
CDR3 protein: CASSPGTGGGEQFF

D gene: -
clone size: -
J gene: TRBJ2-3
V gene: TRBV27
CDR3 DNA: TGTGCCAGCAGTTTAATCTTCGGAGGATCAGATACGCAGTATTTT
CDR3 protein: CASSLIFGGSDTQYF

D gene: -
clone size: -
J gene: TRBJ1-1
V gene: TRBV4-1
CDR3 DNA: TGCGCCAGCAGCCAAGAGTTCCGGGATGGTACTGAAGCTTTCTTT
CDR3 protein: CASSQEFRDGTEAFF

D gene: TRBD2
clone size: few
J gene: TRBJ2-7
V gene: TRBV7-9
CDR3 DNA: TGTGCCAGCAGCCGCGGGACTAGTGGGGAGCAGTACTTC
CDR3 protein: CASSRGTSGEQYF

D gene: TRBD1
clone size: once
J gene: TRBJ2-7
V gene: TRBV7-3
CDR3 DNA: TGTGCCAGCAGCCAAGGACAGGGGGGCGAGCAGTACTTC
CDR3 protein: CASSQGQGGEQYF

D gene: TRBD2
clone size: -
J gene: TRBJ2-7
V gene: TRBV4-2
CDR3 DNA: TGTGCCAGCAGCCAAGAAGCGGGGACTTGGACGGGGGAGCAGTACTTC
CDR3 protein: CASSQEAGTWTGEQYF

D gene: -
clone size: -
J gene: TRBJ1-2
V gene: TRBV6-6
CDR3 DNA: TGTGCCACCTCACAGGGACTATCTAACTATGGCTACACCTTC
CDR3 protein: CATSQGLSNYGYTF

D gene: TRBD2
clone size: -
J gene: TRBJ2-7
V gene: TRBV19
CDR3 DNA: TGTGCCAGTAGCAGCGGGAGGGGCTACGAGCAGTACTTC
CDR3 protein: CASSSGRGYEQYF

D gene: -
clone size: -
J gene: TRBJ2-7
V gene: TRBV25-1
CDR3 DNA: TGTGCCAGCAGTGAGGCCCAAACTACCGACGAGCAGTACTTC
CDR3 protein: CASSEAQTTDEQYF

D gene: -
clone size: once
J gene: TRBJ1-5
V gene: TRBV21-1
CDR3 DNA: TGTGCCAGCAGCAAAGCGCCCGGACAAAGCAATCAGCCCCAGCATTTT
CDR3 protein: CASSKAPGQSNQPQHF

D gene: TRBD1
clone size: -
J gene: TRBJ1-5
V gene: TRBV29-1
CDR3 DNA: TGCAGCGTAAGACAGGGGGCTGGCAATCAGCCCCAGCATTTT
CDR3 protein: CSVRQGAGNQPQHF

D gene: -
clone size: -
J gene: TRBJ1-5
V gene: TRBV27
CDR3 DNA: TGTGCCAGCAGTTTACTAGGCCGTGGCAATCAGCCCCAGCATTTT
CDR3 protein: CASSLLGRGNQPQHF

D gene: TRBD1
clone size: -
J gene: TRBJ2-6
V gene: TRBV15
CDR3 DNA: TGTGCCACCAGCAGAGAGGGACAGTATAGCTCTGGGGCCAACGTCCTGACTTTC
CDR3 protein: CATSREGQYSSGANVLTF

D gene: TRBD1
clone size: -
J gene: TRBJ1-2
V gene: TRBV6-5
CDR3 DNA: TGTGCCAGCAGCCCACAGGGGGCGGCGACCTATGGCTACACCTTC
CDR3 protein: CASSPQGAATYGYTF

D gene: TRBD1
clone size: -
J gene: TRBJ2-1
V gene: TRBV28
CDR3 DNA: TGTGCCAGCAGTTTACGGGGGACAGGGGCATACAATGAGCAGTTCTTC
CDR3 protein: CASSLRGTGAYNEQFF

D gene: TRBD1
clone size: -
J gene: TRBJ1-2
V gene: TRBV18
CDR3 DNA: TGTGCCAGCTCACCACGGCAGGGGGCAATCTATGGCTACACCTTC
CDR3 protein: CASSPRQGAIYGYTF

D gene: TRBD1
clone size: -
J gene: TRBJ1-1
V gene: TRBV5-1
CDR3 DNA: TGCGCCAGCAGGAGTACAGGGGTCGTGAACACTGAAGCTTTCTTT
CDR3 protein: CASRSTGVVNTEAFF

D gene: TRBD1
clone size: -
J gene: TRBJ2-3
V gene: TRBV5-1
CDR3 DNA: TGCGCCAGCAGCCGGACAGGGGGGACTAGTTCAGATACGCAGTATTTT
CDR3 protein: CASSRTGGTSSDTQYF

D gene: TRBD2
clone size: -
J gene: TRBJ2-5
V gene: TRBV7-7
CDR3 DNA: TGTGCTAGCAGCTGGGGACTAGCGGGAGATCGGGAGACCCAGTACTTC
CDR3 protein: CASSWGLAGDRETQYF

D gene: -
clone size: -
J gene: TRBJ2-5
V gene: TRBV3-1/TRBV3-2
CDR3 DNA: TGTGCCAGCAGCCAAGTACGGGAGCTGGAGGAGACCCAGTACTTC
CDR3 protein: CASSQVRELEETQYF

D gene: -
clone size: -
J gene: TRBJ1-5
V gene: TRBV6-1
CDR3 DNA: TGTGCCAGCAGTGAAGCGGGGGGGCAGGGTCAGCCCCAGCATTTT
CDR3 protein: CASSEAGGQGQPQHF

D gene: -
clone size: -
J gene: TRBJ2-5
V gene: TRBV5-4
CDR3 DNA: TGTGCCAGCAGCTTGGTGGTCGCGGGCCGCCCTTCCCAAGAGACCCAGTACTTC
CDR3 protein: CASSLVVAGRPSQETQYF

D gene: -
clone size: -
J gene: TRBJ2-5
V gene: TRBV2
CDR3 DNA: TGTGCCAGCAGTCCCGGTGAGACCCAGTACTTC
CDR3 protein: CASSPGETQYF

D gene: TRBD2
clone size: few
J gene: TRBJ2-1
V gene: TRBV10-3
CDR3 DNA: TGTGCCATCAGTGGAGCCGGGACTAGCGGGAACTCCTACAATGAGCAGTTCTTC
CDR3 protein: CAISGAGTSGNSYNEQFF

D gene: TRBD2
clone size: -
J gene: TRBJ2-1
V gene: TRBV19
CDR3 DNA: TGTGCCAGTAGTCTGGCGGGAGGCTCCTACAATGAGCAGTTCTTC
CDR3 protein: CASSLAGGSYNEQFF

D gene: TRBD1
clone size: -
J gene: TRBJ2-6
V gene: TRBV5-1
CDR3 DNA: TGCGCCAGCAGCTTGGTCCCCGGGACAGGGGGCTCTGGGGCCAACGTCCTGACTTTC
CDR3 protein: CASSLVPGTGGSGANVLTF

D gene: -
clone size: few
J gene: TRBJ1-1
V gene: TRBV5-4
CDR3 DNA: TGTGCAAGCCAGGGAAACACTGAAGCTTTCTTT
CDR3 protein: CASQGNTEAFF

D gene: TRBD1
clone size: once
J gene: TRBJ2-1
V gene: TRBV11-2
CDR3 DNA: TGTGCCAGCAGCGTAACCGGGACAGGGCATGAGCAGTTCTTC
CDR3 protein: CASSVTGTGHEQFF

D gene: -
clone size: -
J gene: TRBJ2-1
V gene: TRBV5-8
CDR3 DNA: TGTGCCAGCAGCCCCCAGGGAGTTCTTAGCGGATACAATGAGCAGTTCTTC
CDR3 protein: CASSPQGVLSGYNEQFF

D gene: -
clone size: -
J gene: TRBJ1-1
V gene: TRBV11-2
CDR3 DNA: TGTGCCAGCAGCTTAGCAGGGATCGGAAGGAACACTGAAGCTTTCTTT
CDR3 protein: CASSLAGIGRNTEAFF